The entry below gives a single TCR beta chain sequence along with its context. The identical CDR3 is also encoded by other nucleotide sequences in the sample. The ends were cut back, 2 bases at V and 4 bases at J, with 3 bases in the middle. The CDR3 is 12 residues long. Authors' analysis steps: Quantification of nucleated cells was approximated via reference gene primer amplification. Sequencing used immunoSEQ multiplex PCR; TCRdb keeps in-frame clones, though not all of them. V, J and clone size are those of that table, while D and trimming were read from the DNA. The sample consists of 200,000 to 300,000 clones, approximately 86% of them appearing once. This record comes from a study of blood T cell repertoires in COVID-19. In the study overall: The origin of the acute and convalescent COVID-19 samples was the United States, Italy and Spain. Sources were T cells, B-cell-depleted T cells, or PBMCs; the material itself was cDNA or gDNA.

Input material: peripheral blood. J is TRBJ1-3 and V is TRBV12-3 or TRBV12-4; D uncertain. The origin of this receptor is a woman between 70 and 85 years old with active or convalescent COVID-19. The CDR3 sequence is CASSLSGNTIYF. CDR3 nucleotide sequence: TGTGCCAGCAGTTTATCAGGAAACACCATATATTTT.